The 3 T cell receptor beta chains presented below share a single source sample, sequenced in a study of CD4 T cells in relation to SARS-CoV-2 and coronaviruses. CD4+ T cells from unexposed donors were obtained before the COVID-19 pandemic (2011-2018). After ten to eleven days of culture, CD4+ T cells were isolated. No antigens are known for them. Sequenced by immunoSEQ multiplex PCR; TCRdb stores in-frame clones only, minus some. The sample records tens of thousands of clones, less than 85% being singletons. The specimen was CD4+ T cells from PBMCs, cultured in vitro. These TCRs come from a human donor in good health.

V is TRBV29-1 and J is TRBJ1-5; D is perhaps TRBD1 (6 bases). Trimming shortened V by 5 bases and J by 1 base, and 6 bases separated the two germline ends. Germline CDR1 SQVTM, CDR2 ANQGSEA. CDR3 length: 12 amino acids. Here the CDR3 reads CSVRGSNQPQHF. The CDR3 DNA sequence: TGCAGCGTTAGGGGGAGCAATCAGCCCCAGCATTTT.

The chain has TRBV20-1 and TRBJ1-5; 7 bases are shared with TRBD1. This CDR3 region has 13 residues. Per germline, CDR1 DFQATT and CDR2 SNEGSKA (reference sequence). With 3 bases clipped from V and 5 bases from J, the junction kept 4 bases outside the gene matches. CDR3 in amino acids: CSASTQGDQPQHF. CDR3 DNA sequence: TGCAGTGCTAGTACTCAGGGGGATCAGCCCCAGCATTTT.

The rearrangement links TRBV11-3 to TRBJ2-7; D is uncertain. This CDR3 spans 15 amino acids. The V end lost 0 bases, the J end lost 0 bases, and 9 bases lay between the germline ends. CDR1 is SGHNT and CDR2 is YENEEA in the germline V gene. The CDR3 sequence: CASSLDSASSYEQYF. In DNA form, the CDR3 reads TGTGCCAGCAGCTTAGATTCGGCTAGCTCCTACGAGCAGTACTTC.